This T cell receptor (beta chain) comes out of a study of T cells expressing NK-cell markers. Whole-study findings and limits: Of the CD8+ T cell pool in 5 to 7 donors, roughly 1.0-8% was accounted for by dominant NKG2C+ clonotypes.

Libraries used 5'RACE template switching adding universal primer site and UMIs. With the 5' RACE reads reprocessed, TCRdb shows one record per CDR3 protein and no DNA. The specimen's table records 400,000 to 450,000 distinct CDR3 sequences. Remarks on this clonotype: Its cognate antigen is unknown.

The V gene's germline CDR1 is SGHRS and CDR2 YFSETQ. The CDR3 is 15 residues long. The origin of this receptor is a woman aged 18 to 69 in good health. The material sequenced was blood T cells: a sorted CD56 or NKG2C T cell subset, CD4+ or CD8+ T cells, or bulk PBMC T cells (not recorded which). The rearrangement joins TRBV5-1 to TRBJ2-3. CDR3 protein: CASSLPSTSTDTQYF. The complete variable domain, with remaining parts taken from reference TRBV5-1 and TRBJ2-3, reads KAGVTQTPRYLIKTRGQQVTLSCSPISGHRSVSWYQQTPGQGLQFLFEYFSETQRNKGNFPGRFSGRQFSNSRSEMNVSTLELGDSALYLCASSLPSTSTDTQYFGPGTRLTVL.